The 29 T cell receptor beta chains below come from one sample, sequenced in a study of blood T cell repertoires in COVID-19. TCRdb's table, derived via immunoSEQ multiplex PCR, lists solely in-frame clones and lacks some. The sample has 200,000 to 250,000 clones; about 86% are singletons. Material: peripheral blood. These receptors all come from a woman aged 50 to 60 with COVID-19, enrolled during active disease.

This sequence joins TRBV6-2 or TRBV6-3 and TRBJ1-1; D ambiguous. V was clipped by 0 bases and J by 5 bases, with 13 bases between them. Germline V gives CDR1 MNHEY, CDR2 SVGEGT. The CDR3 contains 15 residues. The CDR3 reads CASSYSRRDVTEAFF. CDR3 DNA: TGTGCCAGCAGTTACTCGAGGAGGGATGTGACTGAAGCTTTCTTT.

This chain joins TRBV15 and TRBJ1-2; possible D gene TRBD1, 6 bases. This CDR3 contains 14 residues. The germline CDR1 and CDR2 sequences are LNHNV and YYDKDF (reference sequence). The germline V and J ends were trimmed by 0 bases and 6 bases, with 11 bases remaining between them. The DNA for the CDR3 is TGTGCCACCAGCAGAGAACAGGGAATGGATGGCTACACCTTC. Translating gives CATSREQGMDGYTF.

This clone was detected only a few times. Here the CDR3 DNA reads TGTGCCAGCTCACCACGCTCTCAGACAGGGCTCTCTGGAAACACCATATATTTT. This encodes CASSPRSQTGLSGNTIYF. The J gene is TRBJ1-3, the V gene TRBV18; 7 positions match TRBD1. J gave up 0 bases and V 1 base, and 9 bases lay outside the gene matches. The CDR3 sequence is 18 residues long. The germline CDR1 and CDR2 sequences are KGHSH and LQKENI. The full variable domain, rest sourced from reference TRBV18 and TRBJ1-3, is NAGVMQNPRHLVRRRGQEARLRCSPMKGHSHVYWYRQLPEEGLKFMVYLQKENIIDESGMPKERFSAEFPKEGPSILRIQQVVRGDSAAYFCASSPRSQTGLSGNTIYFGEGSWLTVV.

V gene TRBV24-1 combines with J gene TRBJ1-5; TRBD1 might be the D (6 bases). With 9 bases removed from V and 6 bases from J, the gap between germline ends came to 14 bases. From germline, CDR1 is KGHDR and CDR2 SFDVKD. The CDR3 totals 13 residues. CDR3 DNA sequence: TGTGCCACCGCCCACAGGGTAGGTCAGCCCCAGCATTTT. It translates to CATAHRVGQPQHF.

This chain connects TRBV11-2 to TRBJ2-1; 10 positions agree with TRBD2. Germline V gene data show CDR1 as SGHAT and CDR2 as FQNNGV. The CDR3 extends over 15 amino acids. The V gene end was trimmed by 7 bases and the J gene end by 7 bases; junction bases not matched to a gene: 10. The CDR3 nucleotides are TGTGCCAGCACCCCAGCGGGGGGGCCAGGGAATGAGCAGTTCTTC. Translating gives CASTPAGGPGNEQFF. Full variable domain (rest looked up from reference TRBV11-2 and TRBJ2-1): EAGVAQSPRYKIIEKRQSVAFWCNPISGHATLYWYQQILGQGPKLLIQFQNNGVVDDSQLPKDRFSAERLKGVDSTLKIQPAKLEDSAVYLCASTPAGGPGNEQFFGPGTRLTVL.

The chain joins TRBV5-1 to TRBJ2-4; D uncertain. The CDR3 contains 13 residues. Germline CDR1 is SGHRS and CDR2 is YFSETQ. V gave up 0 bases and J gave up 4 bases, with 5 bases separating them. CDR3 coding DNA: TGCGCCAGCAGCTTGGACAGAAAAAACATTCAGTACTTC. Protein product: CASSLDRKNIQYF.

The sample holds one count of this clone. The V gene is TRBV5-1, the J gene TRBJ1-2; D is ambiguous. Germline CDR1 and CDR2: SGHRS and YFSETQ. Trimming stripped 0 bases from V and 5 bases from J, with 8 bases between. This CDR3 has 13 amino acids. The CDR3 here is CASSLGLSYGYTF. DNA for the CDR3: TGCGCCAGCAGCTTGGGTCTCAGTTATGGCTACACCTTC. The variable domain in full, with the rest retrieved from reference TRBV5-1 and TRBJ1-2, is KAGVTQTPRYLIKTRGQQVTLSCSPISGHRSVSWYQQTPGQGLQFLFEYFSETQRNKGNFPGRFSGRQFSNSRSEMNVSTLELGDSALYLCASSLGLSYGYTFGSGTRLTVV.

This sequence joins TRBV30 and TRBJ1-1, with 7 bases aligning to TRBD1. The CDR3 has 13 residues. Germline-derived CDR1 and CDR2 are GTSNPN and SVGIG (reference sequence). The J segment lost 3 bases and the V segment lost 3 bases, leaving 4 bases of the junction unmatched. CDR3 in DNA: TGTGCCTGGAGGAACAGGGGTGACACTGAAGCTTTCTTT. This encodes CAWRNRGDTEAFF.

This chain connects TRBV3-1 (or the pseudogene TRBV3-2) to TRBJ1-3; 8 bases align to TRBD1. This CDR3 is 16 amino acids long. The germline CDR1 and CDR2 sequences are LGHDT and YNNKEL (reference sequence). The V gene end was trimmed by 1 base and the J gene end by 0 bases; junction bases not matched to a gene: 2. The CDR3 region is CASSQVGTGSGNTIYF. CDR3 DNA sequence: TGTGCCAGCAGCCAAGTAGGGACAGGCTCTGGAAACACCATATATTTT.

The CDR3 loop reads CASSSTGAGELFF. The CDR3 coding sequence is TGTGCCAGCAGTTCGACAGGGGCCGGGGAGCTGTTTTTT. The chain employs TRBV27 and TRBJ2-2; 8 positions agree with TRBD1. The V gene end was trimmed by 4 bases and the J gene end by 6 bases; junction bases not matched to a gene: 1. The CDR3 is 13 amino acids. The germline V gene encodes CDR1 MNHEY and CDR2 SMNVEV (reference sequence).

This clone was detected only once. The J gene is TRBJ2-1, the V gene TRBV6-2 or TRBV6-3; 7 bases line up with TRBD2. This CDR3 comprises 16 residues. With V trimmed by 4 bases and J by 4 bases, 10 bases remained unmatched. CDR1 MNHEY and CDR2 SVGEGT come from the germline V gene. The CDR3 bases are TGTGCCAGCAGTTCTGTAGAAGCGGGGCCATACAATGAGCAGTTCTTC. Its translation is CASSSVEAGPYNEQFF.

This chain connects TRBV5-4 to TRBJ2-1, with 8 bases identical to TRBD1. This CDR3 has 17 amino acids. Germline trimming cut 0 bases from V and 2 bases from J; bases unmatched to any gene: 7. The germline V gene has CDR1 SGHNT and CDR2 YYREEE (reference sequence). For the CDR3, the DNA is TGTGCCAGCAGCTTGGACCCCAGGGGGCTCCCCTACAATGAGCAGTTCTTC. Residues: CASSLDPRGLPYNEQFF.

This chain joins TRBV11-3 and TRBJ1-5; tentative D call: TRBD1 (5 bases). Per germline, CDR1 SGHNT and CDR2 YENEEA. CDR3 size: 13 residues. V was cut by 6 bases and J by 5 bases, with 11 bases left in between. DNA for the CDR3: TGTGCCAGCAGTCAAGACAGATATCAGCCCCAGCATTTT. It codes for CASSQDRYQPQHF.

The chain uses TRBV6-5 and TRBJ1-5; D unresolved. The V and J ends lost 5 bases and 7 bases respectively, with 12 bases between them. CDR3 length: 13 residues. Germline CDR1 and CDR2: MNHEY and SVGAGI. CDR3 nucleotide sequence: TGTGCCAGCAGTCCCAGTGGTTCACAGCCCCAGCATTTT. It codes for CASSPSGSQPQHF.

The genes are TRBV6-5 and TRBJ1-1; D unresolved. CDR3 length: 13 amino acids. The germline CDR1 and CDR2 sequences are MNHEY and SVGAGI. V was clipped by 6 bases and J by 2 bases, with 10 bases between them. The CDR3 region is CASSGTVNTEAFF. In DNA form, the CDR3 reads TGTGCCAGCAGCGGTACAGTAAACACTGAAGCTTTCTTT.

For the CDR3, the DNA is TGCGCCAGCAGTTATTCCGGGACAATCCAAGAGACCCAGTACTTC. Translated: CASSYSGTIQETQYF. The chain recombines TRBV5-1 with TRBJ2-5, with a possible D match to TRBD1 (6 bases). Germline CDR1 is SGHRS and CDR2 is YFSETQ. The CDR3 runs to 15 residues. V was cut by 5 bases and J by 1 base, with 15 bases left in between.

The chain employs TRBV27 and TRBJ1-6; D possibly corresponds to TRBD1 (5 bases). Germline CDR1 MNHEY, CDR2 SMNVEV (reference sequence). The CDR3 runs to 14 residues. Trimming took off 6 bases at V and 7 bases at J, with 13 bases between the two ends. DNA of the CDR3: TGTGCCAGCAGCTCACAGGCGTACAATTCACCCCTCCACTTT. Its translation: CASSSQAYNSPLHF.

CDR3 sequence (DNA): TGTGCCACTAGGGAGGGTCACACTGAAGCTTTCTTT. It encodes CATREGHTEAFF. The chain carries TRBV19 and TRBJ1-1, with D hard to call. The CDR3 is 12 residues long. Germline CDR1 reads LNHDA; CDR2 reads SQIVND (reference sequence). V dropped 10 bases and J dropped 3 bases, with 12 bases sitting between them. The full variable domain, with the rest looked up from reference TRBV19 and TRBJ1-1, is DGGITQSPKYLFRKEGQNVTLSCEQNLNHDAMYWYRQDPGQGLRLIYYSQIVNDFQKGDIAEGYSVSREKKESFPLTVTSAQKNPTAFYLCATREGHTEAFFGQGTRLTVV.

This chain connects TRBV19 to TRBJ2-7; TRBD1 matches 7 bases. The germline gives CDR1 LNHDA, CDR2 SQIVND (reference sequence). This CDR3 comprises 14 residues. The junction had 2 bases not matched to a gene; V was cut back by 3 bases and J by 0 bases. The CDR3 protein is CASSMGTASYEQYF. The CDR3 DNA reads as TGTGCCAGTAGTATGGGGACAGCCTCCTACGAGCAGTACTTC.

CDR3 in DNA: TGCGCCAGCAGCCAAGACGTGGGGACAGGGAGGTCCGGGGAGCTGTTTTTT. The encoded protein is CASSQDVGTGRSGELFF. This chain uses TRBV4-3 with TRBJ2-2; 9 nucleotides agree with TRBD1. V was clipped by 0 bases and J by 6 bases; unmatched bases: 8. CDR3 length equals 17 residues. From germline, CDR1 is LGHNA and CDR2 YSLEER.

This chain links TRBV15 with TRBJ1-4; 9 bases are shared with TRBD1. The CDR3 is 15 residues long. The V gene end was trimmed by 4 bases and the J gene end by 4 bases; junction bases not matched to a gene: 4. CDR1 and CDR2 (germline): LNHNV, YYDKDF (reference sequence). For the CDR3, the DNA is TGTGCCACCAGCACTAAGGGACAGGGTAATGAAAAACTGTTTTTT. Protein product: CATSTKGQGNEKLFF.

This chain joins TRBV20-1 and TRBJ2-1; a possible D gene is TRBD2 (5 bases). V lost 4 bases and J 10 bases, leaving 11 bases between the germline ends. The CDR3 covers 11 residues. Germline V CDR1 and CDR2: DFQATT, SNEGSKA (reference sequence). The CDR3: CSATGDFEQFF. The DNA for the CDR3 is TGCAGTGCTACCGGGGATTTCGAGCAGTTCTTC.

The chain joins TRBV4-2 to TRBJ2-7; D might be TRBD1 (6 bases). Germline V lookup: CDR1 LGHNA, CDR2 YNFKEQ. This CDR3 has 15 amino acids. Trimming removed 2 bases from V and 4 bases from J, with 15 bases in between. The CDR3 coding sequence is TGTGCCAGCAGCCAATGGGCAGGGGTAGGTTACGAGCAGTACTTC. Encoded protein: CASSQWAGVGYEQYF.

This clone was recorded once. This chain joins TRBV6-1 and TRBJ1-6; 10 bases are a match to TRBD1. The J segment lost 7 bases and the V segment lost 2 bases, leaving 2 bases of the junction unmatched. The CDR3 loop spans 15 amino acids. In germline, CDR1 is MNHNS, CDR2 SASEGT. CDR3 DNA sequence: TGTGCCAGCAGTGAAAAGGACAGGGGGAATTCACCCCTCCACTTT. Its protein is CASSEKDRGNSPLHF.

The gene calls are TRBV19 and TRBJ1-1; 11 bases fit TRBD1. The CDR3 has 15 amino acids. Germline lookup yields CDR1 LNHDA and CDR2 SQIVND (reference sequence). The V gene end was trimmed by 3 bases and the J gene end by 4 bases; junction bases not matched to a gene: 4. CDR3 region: CASSILGTGGTEAFF. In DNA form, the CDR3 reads TGTGCCAGTAGTATTCTCGGGACAGGGGGCACTGAAGCTTTCTTT.

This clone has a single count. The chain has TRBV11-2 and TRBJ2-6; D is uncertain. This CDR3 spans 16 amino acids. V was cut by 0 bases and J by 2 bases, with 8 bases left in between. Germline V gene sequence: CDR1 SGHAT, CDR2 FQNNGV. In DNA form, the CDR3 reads TGTGCCAGCAGCTTAGATCAGCAGGCTGGGGCCAACGTCCTGACTTTC. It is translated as CASSLDQQAGANVLTF.

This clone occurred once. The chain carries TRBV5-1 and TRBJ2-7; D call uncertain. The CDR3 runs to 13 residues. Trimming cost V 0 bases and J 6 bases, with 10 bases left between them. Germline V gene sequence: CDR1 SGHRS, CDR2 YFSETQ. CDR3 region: CASSLGPGSEQYF. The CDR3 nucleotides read TGCGCCAGCAGCTTGGGTCCCGGGTCCGAGCAGTACTTC.

DNA of the CDR3: TGTGCCAGCAGCTCCGACCCCCGGGGACAGAAGTGGCTGCGAGAGACTTACGAGCAGTACGTC. Translation gives CASSSDPRGQKWLRETYEQYV. The chain recombines TRBV12-1 with TRBJ2-7; the table gives TRBD1 as D, unverified against the DNA. TRBV12-1 represents a pseudogene. This CDR3 has 21 residues.

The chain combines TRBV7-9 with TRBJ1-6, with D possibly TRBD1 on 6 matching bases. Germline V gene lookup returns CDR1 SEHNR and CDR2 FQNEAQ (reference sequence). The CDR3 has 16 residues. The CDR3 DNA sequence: TGTGCAACCGAAAGGCAGGGGAGCTCCTATAATTCACCCCTCCACTTT. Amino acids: CATERQGSSYNSPLHF.